Listed here are 2 T cell receptor beta chains from one sample, sequenced in a study of neurological immune-mediated disorders. One entry per CDR3 protein, called by TCRdb with MiXCR from the 5' RACE reads. The sample shows over 35,000 distinct CDR3 sequences, over 2% of them seen only once. Sequencing was performed on PBMCs. The receptor source for this set is a man under 40 with multiple sclerosis.

This clonotype has a count of ten or more. The V and J genes are TRBV25-1 and TRBJ2-3, with no clear D. CDR1 MGHDK and CDR2 SYGVNS come from the germline V gene. The CDR3 length is 13 residues. V was trimmed by 2 bases and J by 4 bases, leaving 7 bases between them. Here the CDR3 DNA reads TGTGCCAGCAGTGAAAATGGGGCAGATACGCAGTATTTT. Translation: CASSENGADTQYF.

This clonotype was detected many times. The chain joins TRBV4-1 to TRBJ1-4, with D unresolved. The CDR3 has 14 amino acids. V was clipped by 4 bases and J by 5 bases, with 11 bases between them. CDR1 MGHRA and CDR2 YSYEKL come from the germline V gene. The CDR3 protein is CASSPQSTNEKLFF. The CDR3 nucleotides are TGCGCCAGCAGCCCCCAGAGTACGAATGAAAAACTGTTTTTT.